This T cell receptor (beta chain) was sequenced for a study of T cell responses to AZD1222 COVID-19 vaccine (dated by TCRdb to the early 2020s). General notes on the study: AZD1222 recipients with second doses at about 4 weeks or about 12 weeks were pooled, because spike-specific TCR depth and breadth did not differ between schedules. Trial participants were enrolled by age into 18-55, 56-69 and 70-plus year subgroups, with about 150, 28 and 57 TCR-sequenced participants respectively. A total of 233 trial participants underwent TCR sequencing, of whom about 200 had received two doses of AZD1222 and about 25 had received two doses of the MenACWY control vaccine.

The sample's time point, from its label and the paper: baseline before first vaccination. Vaccinee samples came from UK trials COV001 and COV002, including a single-blind randomized controlled phase 2/3 trial of AZD1222 (ChAdOx1 nCoV-19) in healthy adults. For TCRbeta chain sequencing, PBMC samples from trial participants were taken at day 0 and at day 28 after the second dose. The CDR3 regions of human TCRbeta chains were subjected to immunosequencing. In the paper's pipeline: Repertoire TCRs were checked for matches against a reference library of SARS-CoV-2-specific TCRs that had been generated using the MIRA antigen-specificity platform. Breadth meant the fraction of unique TCRs that were SARS-CoV-2-associated, whereas depth meant the fraction of total T cells that were SARS-CoV-2-associated. Each spike-specific TCR was assigned to its reactive spike region and to a CD4 or CD8 class using the MIRA data. Log10-transformed breadth and depth values were compared by one-way ANOVA with Sidak's multiple comparisons tests. What TCRdb holds here is the immuneACCESS table cut down to in-frame rearrangements. Part of the clones is not present; checked against another copy, under half of the missing clones reflect an unresolved V gene, and the others are unexplained. That table furnishes V, J and clone size, whereas the DNA furnished D and trimming. For this sample the table gives 100,000 to 150,000 clones, of which over 80% were detected only once. Of the sample, about 6% is held by the ten largest clones.

CDR1 and CDR2, looked up from the germline V gene, are SNHLY and FYNNEI. The CDR3 starts with the cysteine, ends with the phenylalanine, and has 13 residues. Solely the CDR3 DNA is kept, with 39 bases framed from the first base. Relative to germline, V is 4 bases shorter and J is 3 bases shorter, with 6 bases between their ends. Worth noting for this clone: The antigen this receptor binds is unknown. No much larger clone exists at a distance of one base, and base qualities are not known.

On the study overall, not on this receptor specifically: Reportedly, almost half of the unique spike-specific TCRs recognized epitopes lying outside the regions that are mutated in the B.1.351 and B.1.1.7 variants. After two AZD1222 doses, both the breadth and the depth of spike-specific TCRs were significantly higher than at day 0 and than in MenACWY recipients. Most participants were white British and females outnumbered males, and the authors suggested that clonal diversity may have been underestimated. Because no day 14 peak-response samples were available, repertoires were characterized only after the peak T cell response. Vaccine-associated CD4 TCRs spanned the whole spike protein, with dominant responses in regions 160-218 and 743-854. Conclusions about previously exposed vaccinees were limited because only a handful of AZD1222 recipients were SARS-CoV-2 seropositive at baseline. The 56-69-year group was small, and its depth increase did not reach significance, likely because of low power.

This receptor chain uses TRBV2 and TRBJ2-2; no confident D gene assignment can be made. This clonotype originated in an adult in good health. The material was peripheral blood, obtained on day 0 of AZD1222 vaccination. The nucleotide sequence reads as follows: TGTGCCAGCAGTGTTTCGGACACCGGGGAGCTGTTTTTT. It codes for CASSVSDTGELFF. With the portions outside the CDR3 filled from the reference TRBV2 and TRBJ2-2 genes, the complete variable region becomes EPEVTQTPSHQVTQMGQEVILRCVPISNHLYFYWYRQILGQKVEFLVSFYNNEISEKSEIFDDQFSVERPDGSNFTLKIRSTKLEDSAMYFCASSVSDTGELFFGEGSRLTVL.